This T cell receptor beta chain emerged from a study of T-cell reconstitution after alpha-beta-depleted transplantation in children. V gave up 4 bases and J gave up 2 bases, with 15 bases separating them. Germline-derived CDR1 and CDR2 are MNHEY and SMNVEV (reference sequence). The CDR3 loop spans 16 amino acids. Preparation of the TCRbeta library involved a method that used unique molecular identifiers. TCRdb passed the PCR reads through MiXCR, listing each CDR3 protein once. This sample carries more than 500,000 distinct CDR3 sequences, 11% of them seen once, and the ten largest clones take 14%. This chain connects TRBV27 to TRBJ1-5, with a weak D call TRBD1 (6 bases). Material: PBMCs, mostly from graft donor cells, obtained 180 days after TCRalphabeta/CD19-depleted stem cell transplant. The TCR was taken from a female patient aged 2-9 years who had a stem cell transplant for aplastic anemia, so the T cells may come from the graft donor. The CDR3 spells CASSSGRGWGNQPQHF. CDR3 nucleotide sequence: TGTGCCAGCAGTTCCGGCAGGGGTTGGGGCAATCAGCCCCAGCATTTT.